Following are 3 T cell receptor beta chains from one sample sequenced in a study of molecular identifiers for immune sequencing clone quantification. TCRdb used MiXCR to reprocess the PCR reads, holding one entry per CDR3 protein. This sample yields about 510,000 distinct CDR3 sequences, of which 25% are seen a single time; under 0.85% belongs to the top ten. The sequencing input was naive CD8+ T cells from blood, with Jurkat cell RNA spiked in. As to subset: FACS-sorted CD8+CD4-CCR7+CD45RA+ naive T cells. These receptor sequences come from a human donor in good health. Some libraries in this study had Jurkat cell RNA spiked in.

This chain uses TRBV7-9 with TRBJ2-1; D not certain. Germline V gene data show CDR1 as SEHNR and CDR2 as FQNEAQ (reference sequence). The V end was cut by 0 bases, the J end by 10 bases, with 10 bases between. The CDR3 covers 13 residues. The CDR3 here is CASSLANSDEQFF. In nucleotides, the CDR3 is TGTGCCAGCAGCTTAGCCAATTCAGACGAGCAGTTCTTC. Supplemented by reference TRBV7-9 and TRBJ2-1, the full variable domain reads DTGVSQNPRHKITKRGQNVTFRCDPISEHNRLYWYRQTLGQGPEFLTYFQNEAQLEKSRLLSDRFSAERPKGSFSTLEIQRTEQGDSAMYLCASSLANSDEQFFGPGTRLTVL.

On this clonotype: A much larger clone differs from this one at a single base, so this may be a read error. The V gene is TRBV19, the J gene TRBJ2-1; D is perhaps TRBD1 or TRBD2 (5 bases each). Germline CDR1 reads LNHDA; CDR2 reads SQIVND (reference sequence). This CDR3 comprises 11 residues. Here the CDR3 DNA reads TGTGCCAGTAGTATGGGACCCGGTTTGTCCTTC. Protein: CASSMGPGLSF.

The CDR3: CASSTETGAFTGELFF. The CDR3 bases are TGTGCCAGCAGCACAGAGACAGGGGCCTTCACCGGGGAGCTGTTTTTT. The V call is TRBV7-9, the J call TRBJ2-2; 8 nucleotides align to TRBD1. Germline CDR1 is SEHNR and CDR2 is FQNEAQ (reference sequence). The CDR3 is made up of 16 amino acids. Losses at the gene ends were 5 bases for V and 4 bases for J; bases not matched to a gene: 9.